Listed here are 2 T cell receptor beta chains from one sample, sequenced in a study of cytomegalovirus exposure and HLA in healthy donors. TCRdb keeps only in-frame clones here, not all; method: immunoSEQ multiplex PCR. This table holds under 80,000 clones, approximately 93% found once. The material sequenced was PBMCs. Receptors originate from a woman aged 18-29 years in good health and CMV-seropositive.

The genes are TRBV5-1 and TRBJ2-4; maybe TRBD2 (6 bases). The germline V gene encodes CDR1 SGHRS and CDR2 YFSETQ. Trimming took 0 bases from V and 0 from J, leaving 10 bases between them. The CDR3 is made up of 16 amino acids. For the CDR3, the DNA is TGCGCCAGCAGCTTGGCGGGCGGGACAGCCAAAAACATTCAGTACTTC. Encoded protein: CASSLAGGTAKNIQYF.

The CDR3 sequence is CASSPPRYGYTF. In nucleotides, the CDR3 is TGTGCCAGCAGTCCTCCTAGATACGGCTACACCTTC. The genes are TRBV28 and TRBJ1-2, with unresolved D. The germline V and J ends were trimmed by 5 bases and 8 bases, with 12 bases remaining between them. The germline CDR1 and CDR2 sequences are MDHEN and SYDVKM. The CDR3 covers 12 residues.